The entry below gives a single T cell receptor beta chain sequence along with its context. CDR3 size: 15 residues. Trimming took 0 bases from V and 1 from J, leaving 9 bases between them. Germline values: CDR1 SGHTS, CDR2 YDEGEE. The entry originates in a study of blood T cell repertoires in COVID-19. Study-level information: Material from acute and convalescent COVID-19 was sourced from the United States, Italy and Spain. T cells, B-cell-depleted T cells, or PBMCs supplied cDNA or gDNA.

Per the authors' pipeline: How many nucleated cells were present was estimated from reference gene primer amplification. The assay was immunoSEQ multiplex PCR, and TCRdb's table has in-frame clones only and misses some. V and J calls and clone size are those listed in that table; D and trimming were worked out from the DNA. Of fewer than 80,000 clones listed, 88% are singletons. The receptor was isolated from a woman in her fifties or sixties with active or convalescent COVID-19. The sample was peripheral blood. The genes are TRBV5-8 and TRBJ2-3; a possible D gene is TRBD2 (5 bases). CDR3 DNA sequence: TGTGCCAGCAGCTTGGACGCGCGGGGCACAGATACGCAGTATTTT. Residues: CASSLDARGTDTQYF.